What follows are 18 T cell receptor beta chains derived from one specimen sequenced in a study of glioma-infiltrating T cells. Amplification of TCR alpha and beta CDR3 regions from RNA used iRepertoire nested multiplex PCR. Via MiXCR, TCRdb re-called the multiplex PCR reads, giving one row per CDR3 protein. The sample gives roughly 100,000 distinct CDR3 sequences, around 29% of which show up once; approximately 43% is in the top ten. The specimen sequenced was glioma tissue, nonneoplastic brain tissue, or PBMCs (not recorded which). Source of these receptors: a human donor with low-grade glioma or glioblastoma, undergoing nonglioma brain surgery, or in good health (not recorded which).

The chain employs TRBV4-2 and TRBJ2-5; D is undetermined. Per germline, CDR1 LGHNA and CDR2 YNFKEQ. Trimming pared 2 bases from V and 5 bases from J, leaving 6 bases between. The CDR3 covers 12 residues. CDR3 amino acids: CASSQQSETQYF. The CDR3 DNA is TGTGCCAGCAGCCAACAATCGGAGACCCAGTACTTC.

The CDR3 coding sequence is TGTGCCAGCAGTTACTTCAGCGGCCTTAGCTCCTACGAGCAGTACTTC. It codes for CASSYFSGLSSYEQYF. The rearrangement uses TRBV6-5 and TRBJ2-7; D might be TRBD2 (5 bases). V dropped 1 base and J dropped 0 bases, with 13 bases sitting between them. CDR1 is MNHEY, CDR2 SVGAGI, per germline. The CDR3 loop spans 16 amino acids.

This clonotype was detected once. This chain links TRBV18 with TRBJ1-1, with 8 nucleotides matching TRBD1. This CDR3 has 17 amino acids. Trimming cost V 4 bases and J 1 base; bases outside gene matches: 11. Germline loops: CDR1 KGHSH, CDR2 LQKENI. CDR3 nucleotides: TGTGCCAGCTCACATAAAGACAGGGGCGAGTGGAACACTGAAGCTTTCTTT. Amino acids: CASSHKDRGEWNTEAFF.

This clonotype showed up many times. This chain uses TRBV20-1 with TRBJ2-7, with D unresolved. Trimming left V 3 bases short and J 2 bases short, with 11 bases between. Germline CDR1 reads DFQATT; CDR2 reads SNEGSKA (reference sequence). The CDR3 has 13 amino acids. CDR3 loop: CSARSRATYEQYF. In DNA, the CDR3 is TGCAGTGCTAGGAGCCGCGCCACCTACGAGCAGTACTTC.

About this clonotype: A much more abundant neighbour one base away suggests this may be a read error. The rearrangement links TRBV4-1 to TRBJ2-3, with D unclear. The CDR3 sequence is 14 residues long. V was clipped by 0 bases and J by 4 bases, with 8 bases between them. In germline, CDR1 is MGHRA, CDR2 YSYEKL. CDR3 sequence reads: CASSQDLGADTQYF. The CDR3 DNA sequence: TGCGCCAGCAGCCAAGACCTTGGCGCAGATACGCAGTATTTT.

The V gene is TRBV12-3 or TRBV12-4, the J gene TRBJ1-5; 8 bases map to TRBD1. J lost 7 bases, V lost 6 bases, and 11 bases had no gene match. The CDR3 consists of 15 residues. CDR3 loop: CASSRTGTGPQPQHF. Written as DNA, the CDR3 is TGTGCCAGCAGCCGGACAGGGACTGGACCGCAGCCCCAGCATTTT.

This clonotype has only a few counts. The rearrangement uses TRBV3-1 and TRBJ1-6; TRBD1 matches 8 bases. Germline trimming cut 3 bases from V and 9 bases from J; bases unmatched to any gene: 7. This CDR3 is built from 15 residues. In germline, CDR1 is LGHDT, CDR2 YNNKEL (reference sequence). Here the CDR3 DNA reads TGTGCCAGCAGCCAGATGGGGACAGGAGTTTCACCCCTCCACTTT. It translates to CASSQMGTGVSPLHF.

This clonotype appeared a few times. CDR3: CASSLGQEVNGYTF. The CDR3 region has the DNA TGCGCCAGCAGCTTGGGACAGGAAGTTAATGGCTACACCTTC. The genes are TRBV5-1 and TRBJ1-2, with D possibly TRBD1 on 6 matching bases. V shed 0 bases and J shed 6 bases, with 12 bases lying between them. The CDR3 is 14 amino acids. The germline V gene has CDR1 SGHRS and CDR2 YFSETQ.

Ten or more counts support this clonotype. V gene TRBV7-6 combines with J gene TRBJ1-3; D is unresolved. The CDR3 has 15 amino acids. Germline V gene sequence: CDR1 SGHVS, CDR2 FNYEAQ. V was trimmed by 2 bases and J by 0 bases, leaving 8 bases between them. CDR3 loop: CASSLLPGSGNTIYF. CDR3 in DNA: TGTGCCAGCAGCTTACTACCCGGCTCTGGAAACACCATATATTTT.

This clonotype was seen repeatedly, ten times or more. This chain uses TRBV12-3 or TRBV12-4 with TRBJ2-1; tentative D call: TRBD1 (5 bases). The CDR3 has 15 amino acids. Trimming took off 1 base at V and 2 bases at J, with 9 bases between the two ends. This chain's CDR3 is CASSLGAGTYNEQFF. The DNA for the CDR3 is TGTGCCAGCAGTTTAGGGGCAGGGACCTACAATGAGCAGTTCTTC.

The count of this clonotype is one. The chain links TRBV20-1 to TRBJ1-5; D is uncertain. This CDR3 region has 12 residues. Germline CDR1 is DFQATT and CDR2 is SNEGSKA (reference sequence). Trimming took off 6 bases at V and 9 bases at J, with 15 bases between the two ends. The CDR3 protein is CSAQDGDRPQHF. CDR3 nucleotide sequence: TGCAGTGCCCAGGACGGGGATCGGCCCCAGCATTTT.

In regard to this clonotype: A read error may explain this, as a much larger clone is one base away. The conserved closing phenylalanine or tryptophan is absent in this CDR3, likely reflecting a read error. J is TRBJ2-7 and V is TRBV20-1; 10 bases match TRBD1. Germline V lookup: CDR1 DFQATT, CDR2 SNEGSKA (reference sequence). There are 12 residues in the CDR3. The ends lost 8 bases at V and 6 bases at J; junction bases unmatched: 7. CDR3 in DNA: TGCAGTTCCCGGGACAGGGGAGCCGAGCAGTACCTC. Translated: CSSRDRGAEQYL.

This clonotype was counted many times. The J gene is TRBJ1-5, the V gene TRBV7-2, with unresolved D. V lost 5 bases and J lost 3, with 17 bases in between. CDR1 and CDR2 (germline): SGHTA, FQGNSA. The CDR3 extends over 16 amino acids. CDR3 nucleotides: TGTGCCAGCAGCCACGGCTCCGGTAGAAACAATCAGCCCCAGCATTTT. Translating it yields CASSHGSGRNNQPQHF.

This clonotype was counted at least ten times. This chain links TRBV15 with TRBJ1-5; perhaps TRBD1 as D (5 bases). Trimming cost V 0 bases and J 4 bases, with 25 bases left between them. The CDR3 totals 20 residues. Germline CDR1 LNHNV, CDR2 YYDKDF (reference sequence). The CDR3 region is CATSRDKAGGSPGVNQPQHF. CDR3 sequence (DNA): TGTGCCACCAGCAGAGATAAGGCCGGGGGATCCCCAGGCGTTAATCAGCCCCAGCATTTT.

Points on this clonotype: One base away lies a much larger clone, so this may be a sequencing read error. This CDR3 is missing its conserved last phenylalanine or tryptophan, likely due to a read error. V gene TRBV9 combines with J gene TRBJ1-1, with D unclear. V was pared by 3 bases and J by 2 bases, with 2 bases between. Germline CDR1 and CDR2: SGDLS and YYNGEE. The CDR3 consists of 11 residues. CDR3 sequence (DNA): TGTGCCAGCAGCGGTAACACTGAAGCTTTCCTT. Protein sequence: CASSGNTEAFL.

This clonotype came up many times. The J gene is TRBJ2-5, the V gene TRBV3-1, with D unclear. This CDR3 is built from 13 residues. V was cut by 1 base and J by 3 bases, with 6 bases left in between. Germline V lookup: CDR1 LGHDT, CDR2 YNNKEL (reference sequence). CDR3 region: CASSQGGEETQYF. CDR3 nucleotides: TGTGCCAGCAGCCAAGGAGGAGAAGAGACCCAGTACTTC.

There are a few counts of this clonotype. V gene TRBV18 combines with J gene TRBJ1-1, with 12 positions matching TRBD1. The CDR3 covers 17 residues. V was clipped by 2 bases and J by 5 bases; unmatched bases: 9. From germline, CDR1 is KGHSH and CDR2 LQKENI. DNA for the CDR3: TGTGCCAGCTCACCAGCGGGACAGGGGGCTTTGAGGACTGAAGCTTTCTTT. Protein: CASSPAGQGALRTEAFF.

This clonotype occurred once. The junction and the germline gene differ at one end; a read error may be behind it. The chain employs TRBV19 and TRBJ2-5, with D hard to call. The CDR3 is 14 amino acids. The V gene's germline CDR1 is LNHDA and CDR2 SQIVND (reference sequence). CDR3 nucleotide sequence: TGTGCCAGTAGTATAGGCTGGCCAGAAGAGACCGAGTACTTC. It encodes CASSIGWPEETEYF.